The 20 T cell receptor beta chains below all came from one sample that was sequenced in a study of cytomegalovirus exposure and HLA in healthy donors (dated by TCRdb to 2016 to 2017). Preparation of the library involved the immunoSEQ multiplex PCR assay. For the multiplex PCR, a mixture combining 60 forward primers for TCR Vbeta segments and 13 reverse primers for TCR Jbeta segments was used. The source is immuneACCESS, and TCRdb retained only in-frame sequences with V and J called. Part of the clones is not carried over; for the studies checked, unresolved V genes explain less than half of this, and the remainder is unexplained. The sample records fewer than 120,000 clones, over 60% of which are singletons. Roughly 1.2% of the sample rests with the top ten. Sequencing input: PBMCs. These TCRs come from a woman under 40 in good health and CMV-seronegative.

This clone was seen once. The chain recombines TRBV13 with TRBJ1-1; 8 positions match TRBD1. The CDR3 is 15 amino acids. Trimming cost V 3 bases and J 1 base; bases outside gene matches: 4. CDR1 and CDR2 from the germline V gene are PRHDT and FYEKMQ (reference sequence). The CDR3 sequence is CASSLVGTGNTEAFF. CDR3 in DNA: TGTGCCAGCAGCTTGGTGGGGACAGGGAACACTGAAGCTTTCTTT.

The table lists this clone with a few counts. This chain links TRBV14 with TRBJ1-4, with 9 bases identical to TRBD1. The CDR3 consists of 15 residues. Germline CDR1 is SGHDN and CDR2 is FVKESK. J lost 7 bases, V lost 4 bases, and 7 bases had no gene match. The CDR3 loop reads CASSPPGTGLEKLFF. CDR3 coding DNA: TGTGCCAGCAGCCCACCCGGGACAGGGCTTGAAAAACTGTTTTTT.

Only one count was recorded for this clone. The rearrangement links TRBV7-9 to TRBJ2-7, with 9 bases lining up with TRBD1. Per germline, CDR1 SEHNR and CDR2 FQNEAQ (reference sequence). This CDR3 comprises 15 residues. V shed 1 base, J shed 3 bases, and the junction held 4 bases outside the gene matches. CDR3 DNA sequence: TGTGCCAGCAGCTTAGGGGGACAGGGATACTACGAGCAGTACTTC. Its translation: CASSLGGQGYYEQYF.

The chain carries TRBV6-6 and TRBJ2-7; TRBD1 agrees at 9 bases. Germline CDR1 is MNHNY and CDR2 is SVGAGI (reference sequence). The CDR3 has 15 residues. V was pared by 4 bases and J by 1 base, with 5 bases of the junction left unmatched. The CDR3 loop is CASSSWDRESYEQYF. The DNA for the CDR3 is TGTGCCAGCAGTTCCTGGGACAGGGAATCCTACGAGCAGTACTTC.

V usage is TRBV9 and J usage is TRBJ1-2; 8 bases are shared with TRBD1. The CDR3 has 13 residues. The V gene's germline CDR1 is SGDLS and CDR2 YYNGEE. The trim removed 4 bases at V and 9 bases at J, leaving 8 bases unmatched. The CDR3 protein is CASSKDRVTRYTF. CDR3 nucleotide sequence: TGTGCCAGCAGCAAGGACAGGGTTACGCGCTACACCTTC.

V usage is TRBV7-2 and J usage is TRBJ2-1, with D unclear. There are 11 residues in the CDR3. V was trimmed by 5 bases and J by 10 bases, leaving 9 bases between them. CDR1 SGHTA and CDR2 FQGNSA come from the germline V gene. CDR3 region: CASSDLQEQFF. The CDR3 DNA sequence: TGTGCCAGCAGCGACCTACAGGAGCAGTTCTTC.

The chain carries TRBV28 and TRBJ1-2, with D perhaps matching TRBD1 (5 bases). Germline CDR1 reads MDHEN; CDR2 reads SYDVKM. The CDR3 extends over 14 amino acids. V gave up 4 bases and J gave up 7 bases, with 16 bases separating them. This CDR3 reads CASSSGRGGSGYTF. The CDR3 DNA is TGTGCCAGCAGTTCCGGACGGGGGGGGTCTGGCTACACCTTC.

The V gene is TRBV5-8, the J gene TRBJ2-7; D may be TRBD1 (6 bases). Germline V lookup: CDR1 SGHTS, CDR2 YDEGEE. With 3 bases removed from V and 6 bases from J, the gap between germline ends came to 19 bases. The CDR3 is made up of 15 amino acids. The CDR3 nucleotides read TGTGCCAGCAGCTACCGGGGACAAAAGTGGACCGAGCAGTACTTC. This translates into CASSYRGQKWTEQYF.

The genes are TRBV5-1 and TRBJ1-1; 10 bases match TRBD1. CDR3 length: 12 amino acids. V lost 4 bases, J lost 10 bases, and 4 bases stayed unmatched. The germline CDR1 and CDR2 sequences are SGHRS and YFSETQ. The CDR3 is CASSNGQGGAFF. The CDR3 DNA follows: TGCGCCAGCAGCAACGGACAGGGGGGAGCTTTCTTT.

The count of this clone is one. This sequence joins TRBV7-6 and TRBJ1-1; 7 nucleotides agree with TRBD1. V lost 5 bases and J lost 1; bases outside the gene matches: 1. The CDR3 contains 13 residues. Germline CDR1 SGHVS, CDR2 FNYEAQ. CDR3 amino acids: CASSPGGNTEAFF. The CDR3 nucleotides are TGTGCCAGCAGCCCAGGGGGGAACACTGAAGCTTTCTTT.

This clone was picked up a small number of times. The J gene is TRBJ1-1, the V gene TRBV5-6; no clear D gene. This CDR3 region has 11 residues. Germline assignment: CDR1 SGHDT and CDR2 YYEEEE. The V and J ends lost 4 bases and 5 bases respectively, with 6 bases between them. CDR3 nucleotides: TGTGCCAGCAGCCTCTATACTGAAGCTTTCTTT. This gives the protein CASSLYTEAFF.

This chain uses TRBV5-1 with TRBJ2-3; 11 nucleotides align to TRBD2. Germline-derived CDR1 and CDR2 are SGHRS and YFSETQ. The CDR3 consists of 15 residues. Unmatched junction bases numbered 5, after V lost 4 bases and J lost 4 bases. DNA of the CDR3: TGCGCCAGCAGCATTAGCGGGGGGGCCCCAGATACGCAGTATTTT. Translation gives CASSISGGAPDTQYF.

The chain carries TRBV25-1 and TRBJ1-6; D not resolved. The V gene lost 5 bases and the J gene lost 7 bases, with 9 bases spanning the gap. This CDR3 spans 13 amino acids. Germline V lookup: CDR1 MGHDK, CDR2 SYGVNS. The CDR3 spells CASSPGRNSPLHF. DNA for the CDR3: TGTGCCAGCAGTCCTGGGAGGAATTCACCCCTCCACTTT.

This clone was detected a few times. The rearrangement joins TRBV4-2 to TRBJ2-6, with D unresolved. Germline lookup yields CDR1 LGHNA and CDR2 YNFKEQ. This CDR3 region has 17 residues. With 0 bases removed from V and 0 bases from J, the gap between germline ends came to 9 bases. The CDR3 is CASSQDIKLSGANVLTF. Written as DNA, the CDR3 is TGTGCCAGCAGCCAAGATATTAAGCTCTCTGGGGCCAACGTCCTGACTTTC.

The chain carries TRBV27 and TRBJ1-5; D is undetermined. The CDR3 has 13 residues. V lost 6 bases to trimming and J lost 0 bases, with 6 bases between them. Germline CDR1 and CDR2: MNHEY and SMNVEV (reference sequence). The CDR3 nucleotides read TGTGCCAGCAGGGCAAATAGCAATCAGCCCCAGCATTTT. Amino acids: CASRANSNQPQHF.

This clone was recorded a few times. This specimen includes other DNA sequences encoding the same CDR3. The chain employs TRBV28 and TRBJ2-7; D is possibly TRBD1 (5 bases). The germline V and J ends were trimmed by 8 bases and 2 bases, with 10 bases remaining between them. The CDR3 spans 12 residues. Germline lookup yields CDR1 MDHEN and CDR2 SYDVKM. CDR3 nucleotide sequence: TGTGCCAGCCGCACAGGAGCCTACGAGCAGTACTTC. Its protein is CASRTGAYEQYF. Full variable domain (rest looked up from reference TRBV28 and TRBJ2-7): DVKVTQSSRYLVKRTGEKVFLECVQDMDHENMFWYRQDPGLGLRLIYFSYDVKMKEKGDIPEGYSVSREKKERFSLILESASTNQTSMYLCASRTGAYEQYFGPGTRLTVT.

This chain's CDR3 is CAWKGLAGDQQYNEQFF. CDR3 bases: TGTGCCTGGAAGGGACTAGCGGGAGATCAGCAGTACAATGAGCAGTTCTTC. This chain uses TRBV30 with TRBJ2-1; 14 nucleotides agree with TRBD2. This CDR3 region has 17 residues. Per germline, CDR1 GTSNPN and CDR2 SVGIG (reference sequence). Germline trimming cut 4 bases from V and 4 bases from J; bases unmatched to any gene: 9.

The J gene is TRBJ1-5, the V gene TRBV19, with D hard to call. Germline CDR1 reads LNHDA; CDR2 reads SQIVND (reference sequence). The CDR3 extends over 13 amino acids. V gave up 7 bases and J gave up 5 bases, with 12 bases separating them. The chain's CDR3 is CASTSLRDQPQHF. In DNA, the CDR3 is TGTGCCAGTACATCCCTGAGGGATCAGCCCCAGCATTTT. Complete variable domain (other parts from reference TRBV19 and TRBJ1-5): DGGITQSPKYLFRKEGQNVTLSCEQNLNHDAMYWYRQDPGQGLRLIYYSQIVNDFQKGDIAEGYSVSREKKESFPLTVTSAQKNPTAFYLCASTSLRDQPQHFGDGTRLSIL.

This chain links TRBV11-2 with TRBJ2-1; TRBD1 agrees at 7 bases. Germline V gene sequence: CDR1 SGHAT, CDR2 FQNNGV. The V segment lost 3 bases and the J segment 5 bases; nucleotides outside the gene matches: 7. The CDR3 spans 15 residues. The CDR3 loop is CASSFLQGVDNEQFF. The CDR3 nucleotides read TGTGCCAGCAGCTTTCTGCAGGGGGTCGACAATGAGCAGTTCTTC.

This rearrangement joins TRBV23-1 to TRBJ1-3, with unresolved D. TRBV23-1 is flagged as an ORF with uncertain function. CDR3 length: 15 amino acids. Trimming pared 0 bases from V and 0 bases from J, leaving 6 bases between. CDR3 in DNA: TGCGCCAGCAGTCAATCTCCTAGCTCTGGAAACACCATATATTTT. This gives the protein CASSQSPSSGNTIYF.